These T cell receptor beta chains were read from a single sample in a study of OX40 agonist ivuxolimab in advanced cancers. Sequencing was performed with immunoSEQ multiplex PCR; in TCRdb, only in-frame clones are kept and a portion is missing. Of around 100,000 clones in the sample, 85% to 95% are singletons; the top ten hold 0.54%. Material: CD4+ or CD8+ T cells sorted from blood, obtained in a trial of the OX40 agonist ivuxolimab. Every receptor here comes from an adult with an advanced solid tumor such as melanoma, head and neck, liver or kidney cancer. CDR3s include the opening cysteine and the closing phenylalanine or tryptophan. A D gene is named only where the DNA matches it firmly. The size of a clone is reported for some rows only, either as once, few or many, or as a class for expanded clones.

>TRBJ1-1|-|-|14|TRBV18
TGTGCCAGCTCCGGCAGGCAGAAGAACACTGAAGCTTTCTTT
CASSGRQKNTEAFF
>TRBJ2-7|TRBD2|-|14|TRBV10-3
TGTGCCATCAGTTTGACTAGCGGGAGCGACGAGCAGTACTTC
CAISLTSGSDEQYF
>TRBJ2-3|TRBD2|-|13|TRBV19
TGTGCCAGTAGTCGGGAGGGCACAGATACGCAGTATTTT
CASSREGTDTQYF
>TRBJ1-2|-|-|13|TRBV18
TGTGCCAGCTCACCGGTAGGGCTCTATGGCTACACCTTC
CASSPVGLYGYTF
>TRBJ1-1|TRBD1|-|16|TRBV5-6
TGTGCCAGCAGCCCGCAAAAACAGGGGGCATATACTGAAGCTTTCTTT
CASSPQKQGAYTEAFF
>TRBJ1-1|-|-|13|TRBV5-1
TGCGCCAGCAGGGAGGGTGTGAACACTGAAGCTTTCTTT
CASREGVNTEAFF
>TRBJ2-1|-|-|11|TRBV5-1
TGCGCCAGCGGTACAACCAATGAGCAGTTCTTC
CASGTTNEQFF
>TRBJ2-5|-|-|12|TRBV2
TGTGCCAGCAAGGAGGGGGCAGAGACCCAGTACTTC
CASKEGAETQYF
>TRBJ2-4|TRBD2|-|16|TRBV19
TGTGCCAGTAGTATGGGTGGTAGCGGGAGTACACACATTCAGTACTTC
CASSMGGSGSTHIQYF
>TRBJ2-3|-|-|15|TRBV11-3
TGTGCCAGCAGCCCTGGTGGAGCCAACACAGATACGCAGTATTTT
CASSPGGANTDTQYF
>TRBJ1-1|TRBD1|once|13|TRBV27
TGTGCCAGCAGTTCTCCCGGGACAGGGAGGGCTTTCTTT
CASSSPGTGRAFF
>TRBJ1-5|TRBD1|-|16|TRBV27
TGTGCCAGCAGAGCAACGACAGGGCTAAGGCGTCAGCCCCAGCATTTT
CASRATTGLRRQPQHF
>TRBJ1-2|-|-|12|TRBV6-1
TGTGCCAGCAGTGAAACCGACAGAGACTACACCTTC
CASSETDRDYTF
>TRBJ2-3|-|-|13|TRBV6-6
TGTGCCAGCAGAGGCGAAAGCACAGATACGCAGTATTTT
CASRGESTDTQYF
>TRBJ1-1|-|once|11|TRBV6-1
TGTGCCAGCCCAGGTCTGGGTGAAGCTTTCTTT
CASPGLGEAFF
>TRBJ2-7|-|-|15|TRBV6-5
TGTGCCAGCAGTTCAAGGCCAGCGGACGCCTACGAGCAGTACTTC
CASSSRPADAYEQYF
>TRBJ2-5|TRBD2|-|14|TRBV7-2
TGTGCCAGCAGCCTGACTAGCGGGATGAAGACCCAGTACTTC
CASSLTSGMKTQYF
>TRBJ1-1|TRBD1|-|15|TRBV4-3
TGCGCCAGCAGCCAAGAACAGGGGGCCCCGTCTCGAGCTTTCTTT
CASSQEQGAPSRAFF
>TRBJ2-2|-|-|16|TRBV4-1
TGCGCCAGCAGCCAGGGTCTAGCGAGGGCGACCGGGGAGCTGTTTTTT
CASSQGLARATGELFF
>TRBJ2-1|-|-|16|TRBV9
TGTGCCAGCAGCGTAGGGGTCGGGAGCTCCTACAATGAGCAGTTCTTC
CASSVGVGSSYNEQFF
>TRBJ2-2|TRBD1|-|15|TRBV28
TGTGCCAGCAGGGAACAGGGGGCGAGCACCGGGGAGCTGTTTTTT
CASREQGASTGELFF
>TRBJ2-6|-|-|17|TRBV7-2
TGTGCCAGCAGCTTAGAGCGGCCGAGATCTGGGGCCAACGTCCTGACTTTC
CASSLERPRSGANVLTF
>TRBJ1-1|TRBD1|-|16|TRBV5-4
TGTGCCAGCAGCTTGGGACAGGGGGGAGGGAGCACTGAAGCTTTCTTT
CASSLGQGGGSTEAFF
>TRBJ2-1|-|-|14|TRBV11-3
TGTGCCAGCAGCTTCGCAGGGCCCTACAATGAGCAGTTCTTC
CASSFAGPYNEQFF
>TRBJ1-3|-|few|15|TRBV9
TGTGCCAGCAGCGCCAATTACAGGGCTGGAAACACCATATATTTT
CASSANYRAGNTIYF
>TRBJ1-2|TRBD1|-|14|TRBV5-1
TGCGCCAGCAGCTTGGGACAGGGGCTTTTTGGCTACACCTTC
CASSLGQGLFGYTF
>TRBJ1-3|-|-|16|TRBV2
TGTGCCAGCAGTGATCCCCCCGGGGGCAGAGGGAACACCATATATTTT
CASSDPPGGRGNTIYF
>TRBJ1-5|-|-|15|TRBV28
TGTGCCAGCAGTGCCGGGCCAAGATTTAATCAGCCCCAGCATTTT
CASSAGPRFNQPQHF
>TRBJ2-6|-|-|16|TRBV10-1
TGCGCCAGCATCTATTTCAGGGCGTGGGGGGCCAACGTCCTGACTTTC
CASIYFRAWGANVLTF
>TRBJ2-3|TRBD1|-|16|TRBV7-9
TGTGCCAGCAGCTTCCAAACAGGGGGCACCACAGATACGCAGTATTTT
CASSFQTGGTTDTQYF
>TRBJ2-2|TRBD2|-|17|TRBV2
TGTGCCAGCACCGGGGGACTAGCGGGAGGGGTCACCGGGGAGCTGTTTTTT
CASTGGLAGGVTGELFF
>TRBJ2-7|-|-|12|TRBV28
TGTGCCAGCAGTGTCAAGGGTTACGAGCAGTACTTC
CASSVKGYEQYF
>TRBJ2-1|-|-|14|TRBV30
TGTGCCTGGAGTGCCGGCCTAGAAATAGGTGAGCAGTTCTTC
CAWSAGLEIGEQFF
>TRBJ1-5|-|once|13|TRBV4-3
TGCGCCAGCAGCCAAGCGGTTAATCAGCCCCAGCATTTT
CASSQAVNQPQHF
>TRBJ1-2|TRBD1|-|17|TRBV5-1
TGCGCCAGCAGCTTGGGACCGGGACAGGGAATTAACTATGGCTACACCTTC
CASSLGPGQGINYGYTF
>TRBJ2-7|-|-|11|TRBV11-1
TGTGCCAGCAGCTCGACGGCCGAGCAGTACTTC
CASSSTAEQYF
>TRBJ2-2|TRBD1|-|16|TRBV27
TGTGCCAGCAGTTTATTGGGACAGGGGGCAACCGGGGAGCTGTTTTTT
CASSLLGQGATGELFF
>TRBJ2-6|-|-|16|TRBV6-6
TGTGCCAGCGAGGACCTCTCGACCTCTGGGGCCAACGTCCTGACTTTC
CASEDLSTSGANVLTF
>TRBJ2-5|TRBD1|-|15|TRBV18
TGTGCCAGCTCACCACAAGGACAGGGAGGAGAGACCCAGTACTTC
CASSPQGQGGETQYF
>TRBJ2-7|-|-|12|TRBV11-3
TGTGCCAGCAGCCCCCGGGGTTACGAGCAGTACTTC
CASSPRGYEQYF
>TRBJ2-1|TRBD1|-|13|TRBV5-1
TGCGCCAGCAGCCGGACAGGGGAGGGTGAGCAGTTCTTC
CASSRTGEGEQFF
>TRBJ2-6|TRBD1|few|17|TRBV30
TGTGCCTGGAGGCCCCAGGGGGTTTTGACAGGGGCCAACGTCCTGACTTTC
CAWRPQGVLTGANVLTF
>TRBJ2-1|-|-|16|TRBV1
TGCACCAGCAGCCACACCGGGACTAGCGCCTACAATGAGCAGTTCTTC
CTSSHTGTSAYNEQFF
>TRBJ2-7|-|-|15|TRBV28
TGTGCCAGCAGTTTTAGGGACAAACTCGTCTACGAGCAGTACTTC
CASSFRDKLVYEQYF
>TRBJ2-1|TRBD1|-|16|TRBV28
TGTGCCAGCAGTTTAATAGGACAGGCAAAGGGCAATGAGCAGTTCTTC
CASSLIGQAKGNEQFF
>TRBJ1-1|TRBD1|-|13|TRBV7-2
TGTGCCAGCAGCCCAGGGGGCTATACTGAAGCTTTCTTT
CASSPGGYTEAFF
>TRBJ2-5|TRBD2|-|17|TRBV7-7
TGTGCTAGCAGCCCCTTCGGGGGACTAGCCTCACAAGAGACCCAGTACTTC
CASSPFGGLASQETQYF
>TRBJ1-3|-|-|15|TRBV28
TGTGCCAGCAGTTTGCCTCGGATAGCCGGAAACACCATATATTTT
CASSLPRIAGNTIYF
>TRBJ1-4|TRBD1|-|16|TRBV7-9
TGTGCCAGCAGCCCGACAGGGTTTTCGTCTAATGAAAAACTGTTTTTT
CASSPTGFSSNEKLFF
>TRBJ1-1|-|few|10|TRBV4-1
TGCGCCAGCAGCCAAGATAGGACTTTCTTT
CASSQDRTFF
>TRBJ1-5|-|-|14|TRBV28
TGTGCCAGCACGACTATACACCCCAATCAGCCCCAGCATTTT
CASTTIHPNQPQHF
>TRBJ1-4|TRBD1|-|15|TRBV4-3
TGCGCCAGCAGCCAAGAAGGGACAGGGTTAGGAAAACTGTTTTTT
CASSQEGTGLGKLFF
>TRBJ2-1|TRBD2|once|18|TRBV29-1
TGCAGCGTTGGGGGACTAGCGGGAGGGCAGAGCTCCTACAATGAGCAGTTCTTC
CSVGGLAGGQSSYNEQFF
>TRBJ2-7|-|-|15|TRBV27
TGTGCCAGCAGTTCCCTGACTTCAGCCCCGTACGAGCAGTACTTC
CASSSLTSAPYEQYF
>TRBJ1-3|TRBD1|few|18|TRBV7-8
TGTGCCAGCAGCTTAGTTCCGGGACAGGGGGCAATTGGAAACACCATATATTTT
CASSLVPGQGAIGNTIYF
>TRBJ2-4|TRBD2|once|16|TRBV28
TGTGCCAGCAGCTCCATCATAGCGGGAGAGGGGAACATTCAGTACTTC
CASSSIIAGEGNIQYF
>TRBJ2-1|TRBD2|-|15|TRBV13
TGTGCCAGCAGCTTAGGGGGACTAGCATTCGGTGAGCAGTTCTTC
CASSLGGLAFGEQFF
>TRBJ2-5|TRBD1|few|15|TRBV15
TGTGCCACCAGCAGACTGGGACAGGGGAGAGAGACCCAGTACTTC
CATSRLGQGRETQYF
>TRBJ1-4|-|-|14|TRBV28
TGTGCCAGCAACATTAAAAGACAGGAGGAAAAACTGTTTTTT
CASNIKRQEEKLFF